The 10 T cell receptor beta chains presented below share a single source sample, sequenced in a study of CD8+CD57+ T cells in acquired aplastic anemia. Before being chosen for sequencing, patients had shown CD8+CD57+ cell expansion by flow cytometry. Genomic DNA constituted the template upon which TCR beta VDJ and CDR3 profiling was performed. TCRdb analysed the reads with MiXCR anew, one entry per CDR3 protein. This sample has roughly 180,000 distinct CDR3 sequences, with nearly 50% found just once. The material sequenced was sorted CD4+, CD8+, or CD8+CD57+ T cells (not recorded which) from PBMCs. The receptors derive from a human donor with aplastic anemia.

This clonotype was observed at least ten times. The J gene is TRBJ1-2, the V gene TRBV4-1; the D is unclear. This CDR3 spans 13 amino acids. Trimming cost V 1 base and J 4 bases, with 7 bases left between them. The germline V gene has CDR1 MGHRA and CDR2 YSYEKL. This CDR3 is CASSQGTAYGYTF. CDR3 DNA: TGCGCCAGCAGCCAAGGCACAGCCTATGGCTACACCTTC.

The chain combines TRBV19 with TRBJ2-7; a possible D gene is TRBD1 (6 bases). V was cut by 7 bases and J by 2 bases, with 15 bases left in between. The CDR3 is made up of 14 amino acids. Germline-derived CDR1 and CDR2 are LNHDA and SQIVND (reference sequence). For the CDR3, the DNA is TGTGCCAGTAACATTCCGGGACAAGCCTACGAGCAGTACTTC. Encoded protein: CASNIPGQAYEQYF.

The rearrangement links TRBV5-1 to TRBJ2-6, with D possibly being TRBD1 (7 bases). V was clipped by 4 bases and J by 0 bases, with 20 bases between them. The germline V gene has CDR1 SGHRS and CDR2 YFSETQ. CDR3 length: 19 residues. The chain's CDR3 is CASSRQGIGGNSGANVLTF. Written as DNA, the CDR3 is TGCGCCAGCAGCAGACAGGGTATAGGGGGGAACTCTGGGGCCAACGTCCTGACTTTC.

This clonotype has ten or more counts. The genes are TRBV5-1 and TRBJ1-4, with TRBD1 identical over 7 bases. The germline CDR1 and CDR2 sequences are SGHRS and YFSETQ. V dropped 4 bases and J dropped 3; count of bases not matched to a gene: 6. The CDR3 contains 15 residues. CDR3 DNA sequence: TGCGCCAGCAGCAAACAGGGGTTGGCTAATGAAAAACTGTTTTTT. As protein: CASSKQGLANEKLFF.

V gene TRBV25-1 combines with J gene TRBJ2-3; D possibly uses TRBD1 or TRBD2 (5 bases each). CDR1 and CDR2 (germline): MGHDK, SYGVNS. The ends were cut back, 2 bases at V and 0 bases at J, with 12 bases in the middle. The CDR3 contains 16 residues. CDR3 residues: CASSEGRGVSTDTQYF. Written as DNA, the CDR3 is TGTGCCAGCAGTGAAGGGAGAGGGGTTAGCACAGATACGCAGTATTTT. The full variable domain, completed using reference TRBV25-1 and TRBJ2-3, is EADIYQTPRYLVIGTGKKITLECSQTMGHDKMYWYQQDPGMELHLIHYSYGVNSTEKGDLSSESTVSRIRTEHFPLTLESARPSHTSQYLCASSEGRGVSTDTQYFGPGTRLTVL.

This clonotype was counted between two and nine times. The chain recombines TRBV7-2 with TRBJ1-5; D gene unclear. The V end was cut by 6 bases, the J end by 0 bases, with 6 bases between. Germline assignment: CDR1 SGHTA and CDR2 FQGNSA. The CDR3 is 13 residues long. The CDR3 region is CASSLSSNQPQHF. The CDR3 nucleotides are TGTGCCAGCAGTTTATCTAGCAATCAGCCCCAGCATTTT. The variable domain in full, completed from reference TRBV7-2 and TRBJ1-5, reads GAGVSQSPSNKVTEKGKDVELRCDPISGHTALYWYRQSLGQGLEFLIYFQGNSAPDKSGLPSDRFSAERTGGSVSTLTIQRTQQEDSAVYLCASSLSSNQPQHFGDGTRLSIL.

The chain is built from TRBV20-1 and TRBJ2-7; 11 nucleotides line up with TRBD2. Germline CDR1 reads DFQATT; CDR2 reads SNEGSKA (reference sequence). After removal of 3 bases from V and 3 bases from J, the junction contained 1 base not matched to a gene. The CDR3 extends over 13 amino acids. CDR3 protein: CSASGTSGYEQYF. For the CDR3, the DNA is TGCAGTGCTAGTGGGACTAGCGGCTACGAGCAGTACTTC.

This clonotype was observed a few times. In DNA form, the CDR3 reads TGTGCCACCAGTGTAGGACTAGCATCGGATACGCAGTATTTT. Protein: CATSVGLASDTQYF. The chain combines TRBV24-1 with TRBJ2-3; 8 nucleotides line up with TRBD2. The J segment lost 6 bases and the V segment lost 5 bases, leaving 6 bases of the junction unmatched. The CDR3 consists of 14 residues. The germline CDR1 and CDR2 sequences are KGHDR and SFDVKD.

V usage is TRBV9 and J usage is TRBJ2-3; TRBD2 matches at 10 bases. The V and J ends lost 0 bases and 0 bases, in that order; junction bases with no gene match: 4. Germline loops: CDR1 SGDLS, CDR2 YYNGEE. The CDR3 is 17 residues long. The CDR3 DNA sequence: TGTGCCAGCAGCGTAGGGACTAGCGGAGCTAGCACAGATACGCAGTATTTT. This gives the protein CASSVGTSGASTDTQYF.

A note on this clonotype: Since a much larger clone is just one base distant, this may be a read error. The V and J genes are TRBV7-6 and TRBJ1-3, with a tentative D call TRBD1 (6 bases). The CDR3 extends over 14 amino acids. Germline V gene lookup returns CDR1 SGHVS and CDR2 FNYEAQ. The CDR3 spells CASSSGVTGSTIYF. The CDR3 bases are TGTGCCAGCAGCTCAGGGGTGACTGGAAGCACCATATATTTT.